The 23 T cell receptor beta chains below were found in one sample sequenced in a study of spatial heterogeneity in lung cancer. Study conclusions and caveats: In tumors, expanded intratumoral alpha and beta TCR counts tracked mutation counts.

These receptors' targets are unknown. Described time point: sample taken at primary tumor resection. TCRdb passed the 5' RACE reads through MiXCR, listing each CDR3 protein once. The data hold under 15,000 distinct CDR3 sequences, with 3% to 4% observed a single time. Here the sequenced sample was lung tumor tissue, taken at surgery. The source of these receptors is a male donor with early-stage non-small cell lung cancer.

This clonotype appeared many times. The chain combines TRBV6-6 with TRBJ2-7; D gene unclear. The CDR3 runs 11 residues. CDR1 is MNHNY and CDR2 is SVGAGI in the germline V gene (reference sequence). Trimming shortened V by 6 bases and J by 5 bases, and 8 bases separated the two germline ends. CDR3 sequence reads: CASSRRDEQYF. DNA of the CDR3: TGTGCCAGCAGCCGACGTGACGAGCAGTACTTC.

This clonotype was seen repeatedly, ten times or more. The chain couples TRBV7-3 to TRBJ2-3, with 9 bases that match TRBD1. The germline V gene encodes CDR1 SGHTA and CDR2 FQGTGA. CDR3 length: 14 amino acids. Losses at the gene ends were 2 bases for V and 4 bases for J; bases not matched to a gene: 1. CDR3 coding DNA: TGTGCCAGCAGCTTACGGGACAGGGCAGATACGCAGTATTTT. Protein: CASSLRDRADTQYF.

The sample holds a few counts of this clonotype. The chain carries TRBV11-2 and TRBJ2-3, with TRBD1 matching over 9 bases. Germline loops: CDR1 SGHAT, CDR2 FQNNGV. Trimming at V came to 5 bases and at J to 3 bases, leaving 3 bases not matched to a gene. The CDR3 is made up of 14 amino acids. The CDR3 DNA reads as TGTGCCAGCAGCGGACAGGGGAAAACAGATACGCAGTATTTT. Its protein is CASSGQGKTDTQYF. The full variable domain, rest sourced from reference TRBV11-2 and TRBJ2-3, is EAGVAQSPRYKIIEKRQSVAFWCNPISGHATLYWYQQILGQGPKLLIQFQNNGVVDDSQLPKDRFSAERLKGVDSTLKIQPAKLEDSAVYLCASSGQGKTDTQYFGPGTRLTVL.

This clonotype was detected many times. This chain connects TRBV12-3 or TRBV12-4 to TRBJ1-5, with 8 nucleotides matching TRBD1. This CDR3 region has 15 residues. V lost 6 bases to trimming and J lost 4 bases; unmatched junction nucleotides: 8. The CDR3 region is CASSYTRQGNQPQHF. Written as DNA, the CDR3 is TGTGCCAGCAGCTATACCCGACAGGGGAATCAGCCCCAGCATTTT.

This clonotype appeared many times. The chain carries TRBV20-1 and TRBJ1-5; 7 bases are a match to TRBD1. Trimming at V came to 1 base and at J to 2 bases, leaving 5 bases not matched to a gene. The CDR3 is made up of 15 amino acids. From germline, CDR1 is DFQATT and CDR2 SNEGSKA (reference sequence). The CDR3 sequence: CSARAGGGGNQPQHF. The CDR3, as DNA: TGCAGTGCTAGAGCAGGGGGTGGCGGCAATCAGCCCCAGCATTTT.

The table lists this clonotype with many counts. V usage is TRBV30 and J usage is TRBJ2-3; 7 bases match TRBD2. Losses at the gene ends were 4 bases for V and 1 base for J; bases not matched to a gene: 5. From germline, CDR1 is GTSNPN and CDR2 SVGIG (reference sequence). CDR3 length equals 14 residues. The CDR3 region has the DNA TGTGCCTGGAACCTTCGGGGGGGCACAGATACGCAGTATTTT. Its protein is CAWNLRGGTDTQYF.

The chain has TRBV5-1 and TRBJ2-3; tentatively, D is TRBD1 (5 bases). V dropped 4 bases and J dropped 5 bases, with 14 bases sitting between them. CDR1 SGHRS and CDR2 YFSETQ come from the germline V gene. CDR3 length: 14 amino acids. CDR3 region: CASSPRQGKDTQYF. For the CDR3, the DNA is TGCGCCAGCAGCCCCCGTCAGGGCAAAGATACGCAGTATTTT.

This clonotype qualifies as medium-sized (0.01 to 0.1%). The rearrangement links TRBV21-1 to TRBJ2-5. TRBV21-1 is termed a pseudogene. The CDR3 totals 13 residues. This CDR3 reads CASSNEDRETQYF. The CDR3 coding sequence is TGTGCCAGCAGCAATGAAGACCGAGAGACCCAGTACTTC.

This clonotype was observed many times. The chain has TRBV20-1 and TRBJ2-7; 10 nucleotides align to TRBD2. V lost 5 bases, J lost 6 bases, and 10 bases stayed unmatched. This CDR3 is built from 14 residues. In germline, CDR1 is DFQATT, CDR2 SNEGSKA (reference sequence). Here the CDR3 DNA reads TGCAGTGCTGCGAATAGCGGGGGGTCCGCCGAGCAGTACTTC. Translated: CSAANSGGSAEQYF.

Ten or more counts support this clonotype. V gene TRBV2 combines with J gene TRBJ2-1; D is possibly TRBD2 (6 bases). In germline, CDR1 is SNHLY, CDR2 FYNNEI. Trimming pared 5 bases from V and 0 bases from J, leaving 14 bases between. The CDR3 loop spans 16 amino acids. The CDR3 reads CASSPRLESSYNEQFF. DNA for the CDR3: TGTGCCAGCAGTCCCAGACTAGAGAGCTCCTACAATGAGCAGTTCTTC.

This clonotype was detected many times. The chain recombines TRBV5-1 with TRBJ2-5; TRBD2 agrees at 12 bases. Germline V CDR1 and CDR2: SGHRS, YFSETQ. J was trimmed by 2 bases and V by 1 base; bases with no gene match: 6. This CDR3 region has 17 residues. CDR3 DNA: TGCGCCAGCAGCTTGTCCCTAGCGGGGGGGCCACAAGAGACCCAGTACTTC. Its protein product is CASSLSLAGGPQETQYF. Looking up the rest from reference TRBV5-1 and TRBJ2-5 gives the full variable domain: KAGVTQTPRYLIKTRGQQVTLSCSPISGHRSVSWYQQTPGQGLQFLFEYFSETQRNKGNFPGRFSGRQFSNSRSEMNVSTLELGDSALYLCASSLSLAGGPQETQYFGPGTRLLVL.

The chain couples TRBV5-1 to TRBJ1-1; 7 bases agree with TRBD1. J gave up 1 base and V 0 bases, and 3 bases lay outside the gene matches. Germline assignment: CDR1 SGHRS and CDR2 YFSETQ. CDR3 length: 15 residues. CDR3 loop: CASSLEDRQNTEAFF. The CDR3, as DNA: TGCGCCAGCAGCTTGGAGGACAGGCAGAACACTGAAGCTTTCTTT. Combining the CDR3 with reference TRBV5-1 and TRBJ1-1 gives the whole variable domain KAGVTQTPRYLIKTRGQQVTLSCSPISGHRSVSWYQQTPGQGLQFLFEYFSETQRNKGNFPGRFSGRQFSNSRSEMNVSTLELGDSALYLCASSLEDRQNTEAFFGQGTRLTVV.

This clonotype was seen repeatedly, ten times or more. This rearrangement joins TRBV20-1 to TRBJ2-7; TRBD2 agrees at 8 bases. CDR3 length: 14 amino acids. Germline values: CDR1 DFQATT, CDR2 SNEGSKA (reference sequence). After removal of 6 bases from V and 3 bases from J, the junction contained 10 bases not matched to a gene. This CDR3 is CSAPTGGNYYEQYF. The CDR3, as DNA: TGCAGTGCCCCTACGGGAGGGAACTACTACGAGCAGTACTTC.

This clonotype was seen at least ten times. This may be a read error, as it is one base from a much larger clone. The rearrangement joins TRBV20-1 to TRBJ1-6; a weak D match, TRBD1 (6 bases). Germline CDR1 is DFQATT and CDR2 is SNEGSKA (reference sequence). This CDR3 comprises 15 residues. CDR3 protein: CSARTGSFYNSPLNF. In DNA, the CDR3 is TGCAGTGCTAGAACAGGGTCCTTTTATAATTCACCCCTCAACTTT.

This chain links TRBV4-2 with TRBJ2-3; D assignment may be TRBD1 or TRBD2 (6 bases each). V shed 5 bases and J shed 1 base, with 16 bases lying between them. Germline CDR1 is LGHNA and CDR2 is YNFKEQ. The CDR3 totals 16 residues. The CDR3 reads CASSVVGGSGTDTQYF. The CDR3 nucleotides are TGTGCCAGCAGCGTGGTGGGGGGCTCCGGCACAGATACGCAGTATTTT.

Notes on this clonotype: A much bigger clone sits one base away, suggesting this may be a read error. The CDR3 DNA sequence: TGTGCCAGCAGCCTAATGAGCTTCTACAATGAGCAGTTCTTC. It encodes CASSLMSFYNEQFF. This chain joins TRBV13 and TRBJ2-1; D is ambiguous. The germline CDR1 and CDR2 sequences are PRHDT and FYEKMQ (reference sequence). V was trimmed by 5 bases and J by 3 bases, leaving 11 bases between them. CDR3 length: 14 amino acids.

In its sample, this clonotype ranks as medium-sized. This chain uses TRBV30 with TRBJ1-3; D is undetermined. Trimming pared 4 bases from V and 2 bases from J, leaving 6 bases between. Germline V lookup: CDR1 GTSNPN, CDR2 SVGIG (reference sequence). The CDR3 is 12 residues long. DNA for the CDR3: TGTGCCTGGAAGGACCCTGGAAACACCATATATTTT. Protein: CAWKDPGNTIYF. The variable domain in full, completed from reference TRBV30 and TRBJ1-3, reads SQTIHQWPATLVQPVGSPLSLECTVEGTSNPNLYWYRQAAGRGLQLLFYSVGIGQISSEVPQNLSASRPQDRQFILSSKKLLLSDSGFYLCAWKDPGNTIYFGEGSWLTVV.

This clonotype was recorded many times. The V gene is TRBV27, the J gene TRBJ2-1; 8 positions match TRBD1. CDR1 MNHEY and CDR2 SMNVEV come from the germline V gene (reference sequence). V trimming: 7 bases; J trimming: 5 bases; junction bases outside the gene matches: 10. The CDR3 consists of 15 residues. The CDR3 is CASTLRTGINNEQFF. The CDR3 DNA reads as TGTGCCAGCACCCTTCGGACAGGGATCAACAATGAGCAGTTCTTC.

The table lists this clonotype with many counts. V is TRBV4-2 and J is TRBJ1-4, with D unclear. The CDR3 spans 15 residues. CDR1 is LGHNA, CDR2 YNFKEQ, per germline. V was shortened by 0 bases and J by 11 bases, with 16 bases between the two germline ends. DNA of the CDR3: TGTGCCAGCAGCCAAGATTGGCAGTCCGGGGTTAAACTGTTTTTT. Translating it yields CASSQDWQSGVKLFF.

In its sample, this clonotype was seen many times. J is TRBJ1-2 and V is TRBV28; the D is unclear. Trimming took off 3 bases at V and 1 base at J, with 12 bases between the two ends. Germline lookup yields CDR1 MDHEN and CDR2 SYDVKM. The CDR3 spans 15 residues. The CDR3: CASSLAGLFNYGYTF. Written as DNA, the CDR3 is TGTGCCAGCAGTTTGGCGGGGTTATTTAACTATGGCTACACCTTC.

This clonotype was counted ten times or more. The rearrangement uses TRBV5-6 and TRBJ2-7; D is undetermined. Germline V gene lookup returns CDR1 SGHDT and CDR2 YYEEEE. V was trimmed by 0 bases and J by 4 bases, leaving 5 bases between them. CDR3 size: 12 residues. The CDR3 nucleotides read TGTGCCAGCAGCTTGGTGGAGTACGAGCAGTACTTC. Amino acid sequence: CASSLVEYEQYF. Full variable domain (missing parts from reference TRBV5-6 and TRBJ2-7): DAGVTQSPTHLIKTRGQQVTLRCSPKSGHDTVSWYQQALGQGPQFIFQYYEEEERQRGNFPDRFSGHQFPNYSSELNVNALLLGDSALYLCASSLVEYEQYFGPGTRLTVT.

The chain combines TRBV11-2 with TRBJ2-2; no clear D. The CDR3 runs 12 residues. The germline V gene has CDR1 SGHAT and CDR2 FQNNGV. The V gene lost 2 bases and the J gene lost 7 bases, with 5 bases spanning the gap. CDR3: CASSLQIGELFF. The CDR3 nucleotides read TGTGCCAGCAGCTTACAAATCGGGGAGCTGTTTTTT.

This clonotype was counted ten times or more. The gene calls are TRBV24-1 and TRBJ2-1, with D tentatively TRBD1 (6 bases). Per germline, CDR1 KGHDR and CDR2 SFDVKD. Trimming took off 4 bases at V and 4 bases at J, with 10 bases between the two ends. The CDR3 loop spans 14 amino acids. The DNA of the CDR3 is TGTGCCACCAGTGACACAGGACAGTACAATGAGCAGTTCTTC. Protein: CATSDTGQYNEQFF.